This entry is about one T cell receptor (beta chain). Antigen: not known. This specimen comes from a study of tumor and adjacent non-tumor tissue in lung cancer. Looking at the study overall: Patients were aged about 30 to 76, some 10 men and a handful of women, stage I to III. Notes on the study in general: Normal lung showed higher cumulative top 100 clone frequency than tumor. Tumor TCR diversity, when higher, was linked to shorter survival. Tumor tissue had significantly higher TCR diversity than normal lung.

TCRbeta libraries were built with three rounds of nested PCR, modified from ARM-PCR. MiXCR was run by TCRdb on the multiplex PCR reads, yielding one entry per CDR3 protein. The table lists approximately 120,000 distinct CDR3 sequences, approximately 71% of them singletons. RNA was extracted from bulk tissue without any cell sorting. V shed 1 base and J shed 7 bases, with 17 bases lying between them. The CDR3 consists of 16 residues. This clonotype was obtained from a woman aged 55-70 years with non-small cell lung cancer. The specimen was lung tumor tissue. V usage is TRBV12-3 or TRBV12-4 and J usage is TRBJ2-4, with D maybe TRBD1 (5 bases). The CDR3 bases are TGTGCCAGCAGTTTAGACCAGACAGCGATGTGGAACATTCAGTACTTC. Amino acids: CASSLDQTAMWNIQYF.